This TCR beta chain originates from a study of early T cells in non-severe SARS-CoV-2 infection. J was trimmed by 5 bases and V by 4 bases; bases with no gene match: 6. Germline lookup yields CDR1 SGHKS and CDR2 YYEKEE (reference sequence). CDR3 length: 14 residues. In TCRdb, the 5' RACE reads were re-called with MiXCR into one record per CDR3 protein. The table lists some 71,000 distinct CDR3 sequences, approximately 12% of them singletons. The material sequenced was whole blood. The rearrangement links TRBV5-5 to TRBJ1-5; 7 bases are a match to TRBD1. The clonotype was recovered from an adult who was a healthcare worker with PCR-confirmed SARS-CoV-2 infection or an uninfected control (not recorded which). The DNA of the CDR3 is TGTGCCAGCAGCCCGGAAGGGGGCTATCAGCCCCAGCATTTT. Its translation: CASSPEGGYQPQHF.